The T cell receptor beta chain described here comes from a study of T cell responses to AZD1222 COVID-19 vaccine. Study-wide results and limits: Only a handful of people who got AZD1222 tested seropositive at baseline. Targets within unmutated variant regions were reportedly found for nearly half of spike-specific TCRs. Spike-wide vaccine-associated CD4 TCRs dominated at 160-218 and 743-854.

With regard to this clone: No antigen is known for it.

TCRdb's copy holds only in-frame clones and misses some; the assay was immunoSEQ multiplex PCR. Its table records under 150,000 clones. Germline V gene lookup returns CDR1 MGHDK and CDR2 SYGVNS. The V gene lost 3 bases and the J gene lost 4 bases, with 9 bases spanning the gap. This CDR3 contains 14 residues. Sequences were obtained from peripheral blood. This rearrangement joins TRBV25-1 to TRBJ1-4; D possibly corresponds to TRBD1 (6 bases). This clonotype was obtained from an adult in good health. CDR3 nucleotide sequence: TGTGCCAGCAGTGAGGGACAAGTTAATGAAAAACTGTTTTTT. It yields the protein CASSEGQVNEKLFF. The full variable domain, its missing parts supplied by reference TRBV25-1 and TRBJ1-4, is EADIYQTPRYLVIGTGKKITLECSQTMGHDKMYWYQQDPGMELHLIHYSYGVNSTEKGDLSSESTVSRIRTEHFPLTLESARPSHTSQYLCASSEGQVNEKLFFGSGTQLSVL.